This T cell receptor (beta chain) came from a study of blood T cell repertoires in COVID-19. Study at large: Collection of acute and convalescent COVID-19 samples took place in the United States, Italy and Spain.

The CDR3 covers 15 residues. V was pared by 5 bases and J by 6 bases, with 7 bases of the junction left unmatched. Germline V gene sequence: CDR1 LNHDA, CDR2 SQIVND (reference sequence). Measured with immunoSEQ multiplex PCR; TCRdb has only the in-frame clones, and not every one. The table lists approximately 250,000 clones, approximately 83% of them singletons. The sequencing input was peripheral blood. The chain recombines TRBV19 with TRBJ2-1; the match to TRBD2 covers 10 bases. This sequence originates from a human donor in a cohort sampled during active COVID-19. The CDR3 nucleotides are TGTGCCAGTAGTGTCAGCGGGGGGGCCGGCAATGAGCAGTTCTTC. Protein sequence: CASSVSGGAGNEQFF.